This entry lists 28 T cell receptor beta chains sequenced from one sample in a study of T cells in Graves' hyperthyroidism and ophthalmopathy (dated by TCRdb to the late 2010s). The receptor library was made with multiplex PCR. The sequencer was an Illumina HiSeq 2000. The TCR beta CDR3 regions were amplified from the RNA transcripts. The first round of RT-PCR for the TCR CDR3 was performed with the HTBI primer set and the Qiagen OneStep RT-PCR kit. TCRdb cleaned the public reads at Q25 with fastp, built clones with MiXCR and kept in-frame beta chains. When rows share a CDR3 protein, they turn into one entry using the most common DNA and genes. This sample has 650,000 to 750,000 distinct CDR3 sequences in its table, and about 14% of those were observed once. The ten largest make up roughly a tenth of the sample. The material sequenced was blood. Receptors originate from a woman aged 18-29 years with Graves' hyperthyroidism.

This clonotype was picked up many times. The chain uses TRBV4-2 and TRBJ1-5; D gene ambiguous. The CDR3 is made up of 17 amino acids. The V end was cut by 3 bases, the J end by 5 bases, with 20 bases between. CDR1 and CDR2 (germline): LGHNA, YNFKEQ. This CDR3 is CASSHQTLGSGYQPQHF. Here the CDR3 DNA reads TGTGCCAGCAGCCACCAAACTCTCGGCTCCGGATATCAGCCCCAGCATTTT.

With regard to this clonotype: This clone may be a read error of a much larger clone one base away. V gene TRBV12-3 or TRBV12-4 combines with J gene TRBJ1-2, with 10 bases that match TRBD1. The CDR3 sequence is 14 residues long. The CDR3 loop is CASSIGQGGYSYTF. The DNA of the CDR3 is TGTGCCAGCAGTATAGGACAGGGGGGCTATAGCTACACCTTC.

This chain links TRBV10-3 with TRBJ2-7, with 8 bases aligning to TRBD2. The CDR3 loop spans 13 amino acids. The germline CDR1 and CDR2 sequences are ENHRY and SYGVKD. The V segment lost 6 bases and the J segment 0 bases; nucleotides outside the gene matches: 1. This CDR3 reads CAIRGTSSYEQYF. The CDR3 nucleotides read TGTGCCATCAGGGGGACTAGCTCCTACGAGCAGTACTTC.

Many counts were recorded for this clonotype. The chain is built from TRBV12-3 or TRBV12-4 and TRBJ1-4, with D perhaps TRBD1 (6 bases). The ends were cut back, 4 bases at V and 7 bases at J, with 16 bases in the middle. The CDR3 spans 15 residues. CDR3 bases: TGTGCCAGCAGTTCGATAAGGGGGGTTGGTGAAAAACTGTTTTTT. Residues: CASSSIRGVGEKLFF.

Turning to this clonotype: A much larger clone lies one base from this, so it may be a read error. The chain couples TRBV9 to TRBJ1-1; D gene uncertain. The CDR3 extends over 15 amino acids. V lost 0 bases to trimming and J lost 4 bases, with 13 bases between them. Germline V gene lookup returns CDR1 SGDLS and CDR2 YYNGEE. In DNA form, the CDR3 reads TGTGCCAGCAGCGTAGGCGGAAGATCCAGCACTGAAGCTTTCTTT. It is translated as CASSVGGRSSTEAFF. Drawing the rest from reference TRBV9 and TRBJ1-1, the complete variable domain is DSGVTQTPKHLITATGQRVTLRCSPRSGDLSVYWYQQSLDQGLQFLIQYYNGEERAKGNILERFSAQQFPDLHSELNLSSLELGDSALYFCASSVGGRSSTEAFFGQGTRLTVV.

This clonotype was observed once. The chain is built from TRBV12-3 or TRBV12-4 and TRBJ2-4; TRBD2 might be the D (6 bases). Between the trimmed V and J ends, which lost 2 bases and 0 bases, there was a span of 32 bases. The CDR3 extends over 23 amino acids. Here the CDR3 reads CASSLLRIGGVRFKNLAKNIQYF. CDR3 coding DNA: TGTGCCAGCAGTTTATTGAGGATAGGAGGGGTTCGTTTTAAGAACTTAGCCAAAAACATTCAGTACTTC.

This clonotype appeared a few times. The CDR3 spells CGARGYGEQFF. The CDR3 DNA is TGTGGGGCCAGGGGTTACGGTGAGCAGTTCTTC. V and J are TRBV6-2 or TRBV6-3 and TRBJ2-1; TRBD1 is a possible D gene (6 bases). In germline, CDR1 is MNHEY, CDR2 SVGEGT. The CDR3 extends over 11 amino acids.

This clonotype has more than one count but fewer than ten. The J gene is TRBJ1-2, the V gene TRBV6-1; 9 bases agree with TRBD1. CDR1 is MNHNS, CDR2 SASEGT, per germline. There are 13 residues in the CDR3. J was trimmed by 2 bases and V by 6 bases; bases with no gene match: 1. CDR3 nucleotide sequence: TGTGCCAGCAGAGACAGGGGGAACTATGGCTACACCTTC. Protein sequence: CASRDRGNYGYTF.

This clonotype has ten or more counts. The CDR3 here is CASSFTISGANVLTF. The CDR3 coding sequence is TGTGCCAGCAGTTTTACTATCTCTGGGGCCAACGTCCTGACTTTC. The chain combines TRBV11-2 with TRBJ2-6; D is unresolved. V dropped 6 bases and J dropped 0 bases, with 9 bases sitting between them. There are 15 residues in the CDR3. Germline V gene lookup returns CDR1 SGHAT and CDR2 FQNNGV.

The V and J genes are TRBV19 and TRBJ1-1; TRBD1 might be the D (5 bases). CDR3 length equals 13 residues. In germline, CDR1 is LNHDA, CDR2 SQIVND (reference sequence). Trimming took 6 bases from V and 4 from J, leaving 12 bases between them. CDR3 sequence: CASSEGRATEAFF. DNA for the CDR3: TGTGCCAGTAGCGAGGGCAGGGCCACTGAAGCTTTCTTT.

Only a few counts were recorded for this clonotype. The CDR3 spells CASSAKDREETQYF. The CDR3 DNA is TGTGCCAGCAGCGCAAAAGACAGGGAAGAGACCCAGTACTTC. The gene calls are TRBV11-2 and TRBJ2-5, with TRBD1 matching 7 bases. The CDR3 is 14 amino acids. J lost 3 bases, V lost 5 bases, and 6 bases had no gene match. Per germline, CDR1 SGHAT and CDR2 FQNNGV.

The CDR3 DNA follows: TGTGCCAGCAGCCAAGATGGAGGGAGAGGGGCTGAAGCTTTCTTT. This sequence encodes CASSQDGGRGAEAFF. The gene calls are TRBV3-1 and TRBJ1-1; TRBD1 is a possible D gene (5 bases). The germline V gene encodes CDR1 LGHDT and CDR2 YNNKEL (reference sequence). Trimming pared 0 bases from V and 6 bases from J, leaving 14 bases between. The CDR3 is 15 residues long.

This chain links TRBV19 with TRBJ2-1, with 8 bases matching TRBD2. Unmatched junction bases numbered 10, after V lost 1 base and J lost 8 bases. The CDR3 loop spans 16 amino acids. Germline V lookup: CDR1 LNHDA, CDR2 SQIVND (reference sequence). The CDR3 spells CASSIGPGLAVDEQFF. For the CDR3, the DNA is TGTGCCAGTAGTATAGGCCCAGGACTAGCCGTCGATGAGCAGTTCTTC.

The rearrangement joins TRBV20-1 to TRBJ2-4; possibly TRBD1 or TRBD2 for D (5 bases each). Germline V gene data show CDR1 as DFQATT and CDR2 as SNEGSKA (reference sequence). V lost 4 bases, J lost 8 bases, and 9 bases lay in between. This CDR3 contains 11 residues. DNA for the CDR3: TGCAGTGCTAATCTGGGGGACATTCAGTACTTC. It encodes CSANLGDIQYF.

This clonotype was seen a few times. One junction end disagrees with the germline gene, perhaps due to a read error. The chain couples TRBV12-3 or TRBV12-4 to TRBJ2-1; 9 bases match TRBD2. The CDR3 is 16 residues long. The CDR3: CASSPIAGETYNVQFF. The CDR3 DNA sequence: TGTGCCAGCAGTCCAATAGCGGGAGAAACCTACAATGTGCAGTTCTTC.

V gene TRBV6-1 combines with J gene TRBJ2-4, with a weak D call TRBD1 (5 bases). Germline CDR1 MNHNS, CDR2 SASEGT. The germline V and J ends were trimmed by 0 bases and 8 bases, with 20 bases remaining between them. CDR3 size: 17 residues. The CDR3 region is CASSEALRTGRRDIQYF. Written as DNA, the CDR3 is TGTGCCAGCAGTGAAGCGCTTCGAACAGGCCGTAGGGACATTCAGTACTTC.

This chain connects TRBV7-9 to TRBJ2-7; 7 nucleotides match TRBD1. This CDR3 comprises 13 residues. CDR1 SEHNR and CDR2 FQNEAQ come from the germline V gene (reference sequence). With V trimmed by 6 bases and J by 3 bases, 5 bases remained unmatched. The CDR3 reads CASRSGQHYEQYF. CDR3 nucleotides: TGTGCCAGCAGATCGGGACAGCACTACGAGCAGTACTTC.

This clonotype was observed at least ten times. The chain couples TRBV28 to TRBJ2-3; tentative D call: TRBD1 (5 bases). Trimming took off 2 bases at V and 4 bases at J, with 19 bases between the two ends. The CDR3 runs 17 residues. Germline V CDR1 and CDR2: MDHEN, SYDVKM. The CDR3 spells CASSLRRQSPKADTQYF. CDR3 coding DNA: TGTGCCAGCAGTTTACGTCGACAGTCCCCCAAGGCAGATACGCAGTATTTT.

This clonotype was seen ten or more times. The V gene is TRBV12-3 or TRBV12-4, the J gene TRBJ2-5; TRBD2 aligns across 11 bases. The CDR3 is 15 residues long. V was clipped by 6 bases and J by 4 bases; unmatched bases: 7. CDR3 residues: CASSTPLAGGETQYF. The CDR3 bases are TGTGCCAGCAGCACCCCTCTAGCGGGAGGAGAGACCCAGTACTTC.

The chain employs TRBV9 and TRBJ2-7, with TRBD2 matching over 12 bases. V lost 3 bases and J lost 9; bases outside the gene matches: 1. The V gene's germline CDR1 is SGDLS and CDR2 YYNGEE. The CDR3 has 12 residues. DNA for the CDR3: TGTGCCAGCAGCGGACTAGCGGGAGTGCAGTACTTC. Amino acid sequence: CASSGLAGVQYF.

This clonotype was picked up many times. The CDR3 sequence: CASSLWGRYESYEQYF. CDR3 bases: TGTGCCAGCAGTTTGTGGGGGCGTTATGAGTCCTACGAGCAGTACTTC. This rearrangement joins TRBV28 to TRBJ2-7, with a possible D match to TRBD1 (6 bases). The CDR3 has 16 amino acids. V was shortened by 3 bases and J by 1 base, with 16 bases between the two germline ends. Germline CDR1 is MDHEN and CDR2 is SYDVKM.

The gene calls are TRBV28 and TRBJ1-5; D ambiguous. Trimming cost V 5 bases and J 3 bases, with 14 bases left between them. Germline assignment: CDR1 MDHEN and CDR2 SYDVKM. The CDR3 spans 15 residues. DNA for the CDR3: TGTGCCAGCAGTGGAGCTGGTGGGCCCAATCAGCCCCAGCATTTT. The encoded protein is CASSGAGGPNQPQHF. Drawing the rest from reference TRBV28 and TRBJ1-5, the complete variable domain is DVKVTQSSRYLVKRTGEKVFLECVQDMDHENMFWYRQDPGLGLRLIYFSYDVKMKEKGDIPEGYSVSREKKERFSLILESASTNQTSMYLCASSGAGGPNQPQHFGDGTRLSIL.

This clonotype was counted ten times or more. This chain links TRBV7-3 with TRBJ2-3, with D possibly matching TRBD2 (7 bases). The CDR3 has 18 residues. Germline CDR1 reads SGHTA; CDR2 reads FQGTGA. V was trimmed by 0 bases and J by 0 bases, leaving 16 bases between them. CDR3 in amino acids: CASSLTPHRGASTDTQYF. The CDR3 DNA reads TGTGCCAGCAGCTTAACCCCCCACCGGGGGGCTAGCACAGATACGCAGTATTTT.

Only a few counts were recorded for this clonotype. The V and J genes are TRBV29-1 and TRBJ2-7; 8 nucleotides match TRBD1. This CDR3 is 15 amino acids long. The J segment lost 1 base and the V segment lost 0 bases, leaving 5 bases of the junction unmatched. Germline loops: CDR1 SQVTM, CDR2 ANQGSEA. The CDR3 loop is CSVEDGQGASYEQYF. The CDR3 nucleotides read TGCAGCGTTGAAGACGGCCAGGGGGCATCCTACGAGCAGTACTTC.

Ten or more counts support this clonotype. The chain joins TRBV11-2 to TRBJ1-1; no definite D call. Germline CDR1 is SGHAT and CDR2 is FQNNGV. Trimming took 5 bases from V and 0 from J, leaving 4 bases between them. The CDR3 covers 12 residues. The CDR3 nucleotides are TGTGCCAGCAGCACCATGAACACTGAAGCTTTCTTT. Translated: CASSTMNTEAFF.

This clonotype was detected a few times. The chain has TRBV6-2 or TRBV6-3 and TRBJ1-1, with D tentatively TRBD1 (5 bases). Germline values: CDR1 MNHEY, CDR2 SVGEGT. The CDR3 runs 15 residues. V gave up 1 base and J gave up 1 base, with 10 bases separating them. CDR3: CASSYLGRRNTEAFF. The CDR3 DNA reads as TGTGCCAGCAGTTACTTGGGACGCCGGAACACTGAAGCTTTCTTT.

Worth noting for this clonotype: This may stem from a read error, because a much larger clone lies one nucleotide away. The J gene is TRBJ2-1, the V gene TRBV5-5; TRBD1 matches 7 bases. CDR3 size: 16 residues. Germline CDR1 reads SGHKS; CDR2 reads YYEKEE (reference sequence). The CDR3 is CVSSLAFGTATDEQFF. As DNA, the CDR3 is TGTGTCAGCAGCTTGGCTTTTGGGACAGCAACAGATGAGCAGTTCTTC.

The CDR3 protein is CASSLGHLSTDTQYF. The CDR3 nucleotides read TGTGCCAGCAGCTTAGGGCACTTGAGCACAGATACGCAGTATTTT. The V call is TRBV7-3, the J call TRBJ2-3; no clear D. Per germline, CDR1 SGHTA and CDR2 FQGTGA. Trimming removed 2 bases from V and 0 bases from J, with 9 bases in between. The CDR3 runs 15 residues.